Each of the 16 T cell receptor beta chains below was sequenced from the same sample in a study of tumor-infiltrating lymphocytes in primary liver carcinoma. TCR beta cDNA was made from 500 ng total RNA with a constant-region primer. Library construction for TCR beta comprised three nested multiplex PCR rounds performed with slightly modified ARM-PCR. Running approximately 10 cycles apiece, the first two PCR rounds relied on TRBV1-TRBV30 forward primers together with a C-beta reverse primer. Each CDR3 protein is one row after TCRdb ran MiXCR on the multiplex PCR reads. This repertoire shows approximately 110,000 distinct CDR3 sequences, approximately 80% found once; its top ten account for approximately 20%. Both RNA and DNA were isolated together from around 20-30 mg of bulk tissue that had not been sorted. Sequenced input: liver tumor tissue from sampling region 3. Subset noted: tumor region T3, left-lateral pole. These receptors were taken from a man aged 35 to 55 with primary liver carcinoma and hepatitis B virus infection.

Turning to this clonotype: Compared with germline, one end of the junction differs, possibly owing to a read error. This chain uses TRBV11-2 with TRBJ2-6; D might be TRBD1 or TRBD2, each matching 5 bases. The CDR3 runs 15 residues. The V gene's germline CDR1 is SGHAT and CDR2 FQNNGV. CDR3 coding DNA: TGTGCGACCCAGCGGCCGCGCTATGGGGCCAATGTCCTGACTTTC. This encodes CATQRPRYGANVLTF.

A remark on this clonotype: At one end the junction does not follow the germline gene, possibly because of a read error. V and J are TRBV30 and TRBJ2-3; D possibly corresponds to TRBD2 (6 bases). CDR1 is GTSNPN and CDR2 is SVGIG in the germline V gene (reference sequence). CDR3 length equals 14 residues. DNA of the CDR3: TGTGCCTGGAGCCGACTAGTGTTCACAGATACGCAGTACTTT. Its protein is CAWSRLVFTDTQYF.

V gene TRBV7-6 combines with J gene TRBJ2-2; TRBD1 matches 10 bases. The V gene's germline CDR1 is SGHVS and CDR2 FNYEAQ. The CDR3 sequence is 14 residues long. V shed 5 bases and J 6 bases; nucleotides not matched to a gene: 3. CDR3 amino acids: CASSRGQGPGELFF. DNA for the CDR3: TGTGCCAGCAGCCGGGGACAGGGGCCCGGGGAGCTGTTTTTT.

The genes are TRBV29-1 and TRBJ2-3; D remains ambiguous. The DNA end is a closer match to TRBJ1-5, so the J assignment may be wrong. CDR1 and CDR2 from the germline V gene are SQVTM and ANQGSEA. The CDR3 covers 14 residues. The CDR3, as DNA: TGCAGCGCTGAGAGTAGCGAGAGTGCAGATACGCAGCATTTT. Protein sequence: CSAESSESADTQHF.

Concerning this clonotype: A read error may be the cause here, since a much bigger clone is one base away. Since the CDR3 does not end with the conserved phenylalanine or tryptophan, this likely comes from a read error. The chain uses TRBV29-1 and TRBJ1-1; 10 nucleotides align to TRBD1. The CDR3 sequence is 15 residues long. CDR1 is SQVTM, CDR2 ANQGSEA, per germline. Trimming removed 4 bases from V and 4 bases from J; junction bases left unmatched: 9. Here the CDR3 DNA reads TGCAGCGTTGTTGGCCGGGACAGGGGTGGCACTGAAGCTTTCCTT. This sequence encodes CSVVGRDRGGTEAFL.

This clonotype was counted a single time. J is TRBJ2-3 and V is TRBV6-6; TRBD2 aligns across 8 bases. The CDR3 sequence is 14 residues long. CDR1 and CDR2 (germline): MNHNY, SVGAGI (reference sequence). CDR3 bases: TGTACCAACAGTCGGACTAGCCAGGGAGATACGCAGTATTTT. Its translation is CTNSRTSQGDTQYF.

As concerns this clonotype: The germline gene is not matched at one end of the junction; a read error may be the cause. The rearrangement links TRBV9 to TRBJ2-2; possible D gene TRBD1, 6 bases. This CDR3 spans 16 amino acids. Per germline, CDR1 SGDLS and CDR2 YYNGEE. The CDR3 region is CGSSRRDTANTGELFF. CDR3 DNA: TGTGGCAGCAGCCGCCGGGACACCGCGAACACCGGGGAGCTGTTTTTT.

This clonotype came up once. The junction does not match germline at one end; this may be a read error. This CDR3 is CARSLSPTGELFF. The CDR3 DNA reads TGTGCCAGGAGTTTGTCACCCACCGGGGAGTTGTTTTTT. The chain employs TRBV28 and TRBJ2-2; D may be TRBD2 (5 bases). The length of the CDR3 is 13 residues. Germline V gene data show CDR1 as MDHEN and CDR2 as SYDVKM.

The chain has TRBV29-1 and TRBJ2-3; TRBD2 is a possible D gene (6 bases). There are 12 residues in the CDR3. Between the trimmed V and J ends, which lost 8 bases and 11 bases, there was a span of 20 bases. Germline V gives CDR1 SQVTM, CDR2 ANQGSEA. This CDR3 is CSLDAGTDVQYF. The CDR3 bases are TGCAGCCTAGATGCGGGGACTGATGTGCAGTATTTT.

This CDR3 is CVSSLVQRETQYF. CDR3 sequence (DNA): TGTGTCAGTAGTTTGGTGCAGAGGGAGACCCAGTACTTC. The chain employs TRBV12-3 or TRBV12-4 and TRBJ2-5; the D is unclear. The CDR3 is made up of 13 amino acids.

Points on this clonotype: The junction and the germline gene differ at one end; a read error may be behind it. The chain uses TRBV6-1 and TRBJ1-2; D remains ambiguous. The CDR3 is made up of 13 amino acids. The V gene's germline CDR1 is MNHNS and CDR2 SASEGT. The CDR3 sequence: CVSCEVPNYGYTF. The DNA for the CDR3 is TGTGTCAGCTGCGAAGTTCCAAACTATGGCTACACCTTT.

For this clonotype: Compared with germline, one end of the junction differs, possibly owing to a read error. J is TRBJ2-5 and V is TRBV13; tentative D call: TRBD2 (5 bases). CDR1 and CDR2 (germline): PRHDT, FYEKMQ (reference sequence). The CDR3 contains 15 residues. The CDR3 here is CTRSPRPWTPETQYF. CDR3 nucleotide sequence: TGTACCAGAAGCCCCCGGCCCTGGACTCCAGAGACCCAGTACTTC.

The CDR3 bases are TGTGCCATCAGTGGGTCTAAGGGGGAGGCAGGGACCCAGTACTTC. Amino acids: CAISGSKGEAGTQYF. The chain combines TRBV10-3 with TRBJ2-5; D may match TRBD1 or TRBD2 (6 bases each). The CDR3 has 15 amino acids. V was pared by 4 bases and J by 7 bases, with 19 bases between. Germline assignment: CDR1 ENHRY and CDR2 SYGVKD.

In regard to this clonotype: A junction boundary mismatches the germline segment, possibly from a read error. The chain joins TRBV13 to TRBJ2-3, with D maybe TRBD2 (6 bases). The germline gives CDR1 PRHDT, CDR2 FYEKMQ (reference sequence). The CDR3 is 15 residues long. The CDR3 is CANSRRLVGDPTQYF. The CDR3 DNA is TGTGCCAACAGCCGTCGACTAGTGGGAGACCCTACGCAGTATTTT.

Of note for this clonotype: A read error may account for a junction end that differs from germline. The V and J genes are TRBV4-3 and TRBJ2-3; 14 bases are a match to TRBD2. The CDR3 is 20 residues long. Germline CDR1 and CDR2: LGHNA and YSLEER. The CDR3 bases are TGCTCCAGCAGCCAAGATCTTATCTCCGGGACTAGCGGGAGAGCAGATACGCAGTATTTT. The encoded protein is CSSSQDLISGTSGRADTQYF.

This clonotype was seen a single time. A junction boundary mismatches the germline segment, possibly from a read error. In DNA, the CDR3 is TGTCCCAGCATCCGAGCGTCTAGCGCGTTTCAAGAGACCCAGTACTTC. Amino acid sequence: CPSIRASSAFQETQYF. The chain combines TRBV4-2 with TRBJ2-5; TRBD2 is a possible D gene (6 bases). CDR1 and CDR2 (germline): LGHNA, YNFKEQ. The CDR3 loop spans 16 amino acids.